The subject of this entry is one T cell receptor beta chain. This entry is derived from a study of blood T cells in healthy people across ages. A second about 6 to 11 cycle PCR used barcoded and J-beta primers. TCRdb fed the 5' RACE reads into MiXCR, producing one record per CDR3 protein. The sample lists 1 million or so distinct CDR3 sequences; roughly 24% were seen once. Trimming took 3 bases from V and 2 from J; bases not matched to a gene: 7. CDR1 is KGHSH and CDR2 is LQKENI in the germline V gene. The CDR3 totals 16 residues. The same specimen was also included in a second study, on T cells of mothers and their children.

The clonotype originates from a girl between 2 and 10 years old in good health. V usage is TRBV18 and J usage is TRBJ2-3; 8 nucleotides line up with TRBD2. The sequenced sample consisted of blood. The CDR3 nucleotides read TGTGCCAGCTCACCCGGCGTAGCGGGGACCACAGATACGCAGTATTTT. This codes for CASSPGVAGTTDTQYF.